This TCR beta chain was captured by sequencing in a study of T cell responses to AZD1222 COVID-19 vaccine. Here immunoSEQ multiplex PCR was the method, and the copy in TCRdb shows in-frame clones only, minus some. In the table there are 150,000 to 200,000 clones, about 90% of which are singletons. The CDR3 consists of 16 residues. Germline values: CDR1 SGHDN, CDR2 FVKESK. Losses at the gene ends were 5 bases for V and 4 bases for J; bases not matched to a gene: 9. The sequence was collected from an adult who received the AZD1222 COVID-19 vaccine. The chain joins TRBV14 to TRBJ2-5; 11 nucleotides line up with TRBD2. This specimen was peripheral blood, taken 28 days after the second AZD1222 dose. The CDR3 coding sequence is TGTGCCAGCAGCACAATAGCGGGAGGGGTCGGAGAGACCCAGTACTTC. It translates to CASSTIAGGVGETQYF.